This TCR beta chain stems from a study of lymphopenia after photon versus proton radiotherapy. Study-wide findings and caveats: Under photons, naive T cells and diversity fell while effector/memory populations rose. After lymphocyte nadir, photon-treated repertoires showed oligoclonal expansion, especially CD8+ Temra. A bigger post-nadir fall in TCR diversity correlated inversely with survival time in deceased patients. Better survival with proton therapy was suggested as possible, not demonstrated.

V trimming: 0 bases; J trimming: 7 bases; junction bases outside the gene matches: 0. This CDR3 spans 13 amino acids. Looked up from germline, CDR1 is LGHNA and CDR2 is YSLEER. Note on this clone: The antigen is undetermined.

The protocol was immunoSEQ multiplex PCR, while the TCRdb copy is restricted to in-frame clones and leaves out a portion. The sample shows 25,000 to 30,000 clones, approximately 85% of them seen only once. The TCR sequence derives from a man aged 25 to 45 with gastric cancer. The rearrangement uses TRBV4-3 and TRBJ1-2; the match to TRBD1 covers 9 bases. The sample was peripheral blood, taken from a patient treated with photon-based radiotherapy. DNA of the CDR3: TGCGCCAGCAGCCAAGAGGACAGGGGTGGCTACACCTTC. It yields the protein CASSQEDRGGYTF.